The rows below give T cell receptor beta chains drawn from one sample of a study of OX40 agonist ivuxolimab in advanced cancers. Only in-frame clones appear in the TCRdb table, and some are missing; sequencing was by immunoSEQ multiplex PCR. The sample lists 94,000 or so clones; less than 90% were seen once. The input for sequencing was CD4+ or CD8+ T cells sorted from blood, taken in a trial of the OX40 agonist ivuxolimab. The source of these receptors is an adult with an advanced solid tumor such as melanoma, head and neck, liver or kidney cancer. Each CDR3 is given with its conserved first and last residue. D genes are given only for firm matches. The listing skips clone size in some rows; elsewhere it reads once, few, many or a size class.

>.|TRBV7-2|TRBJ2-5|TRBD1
CASSSTGDHQGETQYF
TGTGCCAGCAGCTCTACAGGGGACCACCAAGGGGAGACCCAGTACTTC
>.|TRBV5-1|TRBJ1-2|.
CASSPRTDGYGYTF
TGCGCCAGCAGCCCCCGTACGGACGGCTATGGCTACACCTTC
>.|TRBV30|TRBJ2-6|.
CAWSGGLKSGANVLTF
TGTGCCTGGAGTGGGGGGCTCAAGTCTGGGGCCAACGTCCTGACTTTC
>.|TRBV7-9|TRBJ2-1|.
CASSYKYNEQFF
TGTGCCAGCAGCTATAAATACAATGAGCAGTTCTTC
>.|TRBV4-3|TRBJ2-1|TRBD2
CASSPIGGGYNEQFF
TGCGCCAGCAGCCCTATCGGGGGGGGCTACAATGAGCAGTTCTTC
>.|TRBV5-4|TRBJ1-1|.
CASSPPGDMNTEAFF
TGTGCCAGCAGTCCCCCGGGGGACATGAACACTGAAGCTTTCTTT
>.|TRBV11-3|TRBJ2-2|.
CASSQQGVGTGELFF
TGTGCCAGCAGCCAACAGGGAGTCGGCACCGGGGAGCTGTTTTTT
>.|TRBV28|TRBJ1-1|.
CASSLIPPQNTEAFF
TGTGCCAGCAGTCTAATCCCCCCACAGAACACTGAAGCTTTCTTT
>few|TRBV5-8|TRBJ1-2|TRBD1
CASSLATGSRYGYTF
TGTGCCAGCAGCTTGGCGACAGGGTCTCGCTATGGCTACACCTTC
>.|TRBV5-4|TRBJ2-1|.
CAGSLGVSIEQFF
TGTGCCGGCAGCTTGGGGGTGTCGATAGAGCAGTTCTTC
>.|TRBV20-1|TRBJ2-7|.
CSAIQGSEQYF
TGCAGTGCAATACAGGGATCCGAGCAGTACTTC
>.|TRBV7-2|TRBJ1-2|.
CASSLDGAAYGYTF
TGTGCCAGCAGCTTGGACGGCGCGGCCTATGGCTACACCTTC
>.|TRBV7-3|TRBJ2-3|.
CASSLFPGLNTDTQYF
TGTGCCAGCAGCTTATTTCCAGGGTTGAACACAGATACGCAGTATTTT
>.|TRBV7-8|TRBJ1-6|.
CASSLVLSSYNSPLHF
TGTGCCAGCAGCTTAGTCCTGAGCTCCTATAATTCACCCCTCCACTTT
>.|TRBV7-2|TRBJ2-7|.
CASSLSQGTYEQYF
TGTGCCAGCAGCTTATCTCAGGGGACCTACGAGCAGTACTTC
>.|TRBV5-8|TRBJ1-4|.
CASSLALNEKLFF
TGTGCCAGCAGCTTGGCCCTTAATGAAAAACTGTTTTTT
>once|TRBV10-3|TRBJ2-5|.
CAISLVEGPYQETQYF
TGTGCCATCAGTCTCGTCGAGGGACCGTACCAAGAGACCCAGTACTTC
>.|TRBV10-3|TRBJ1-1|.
CAISQQGMNTEAFF
TGTGCCATCAGTCAACAGGGTATGAACACTGAAGCTTTCTTT